Each of the 21 T cell receptor beta chains below was sequenced from the same sample in a study of T cell repertoires in cytomegalovirus infection. These TCRs are of unknown antigen specificity. TCRdb analysed the reads with MiXCR anew, one entry per CDR3 protein. The sample has over 50,000 distinct CDR3 sequences, around 20% seen once. Sequenced material: CD8+ T cells from cultured PBMCs, taken from culture after CMV antigen stimulation. These receptors were obtained from a human donor in good health (CMV status not recorded). Some clones in this sample may be carry-over from other donors' samples.

This clonotype was counted ten times or more. This rearrangement joins TRBV6-2 or TRBV6-3 to TRBJ2-7; 15 positions agree with TRBD2. Germline V CDR1 and CDR2: MNHEY, SVGEGT. CDR3 length: 17 residues. V lost 4 bases to trimming and J lost 5 bases; unmatched junction nucleotides: 9. CDR3 region: CASSSGLAGGPPHEQYF. CDR3 DNA sequence: TGTGCCAGCAGTTCGGGACTAGCGGGGGGTCCTCCCCACGAGCAGTACTTC.

This clonotype has a handful of counts. This chain connects TRBV6-1 to TRBJ1-6; no reliable D call. CDR3 length equals 14 residues. Germline V gene data show CDR1 as MNHNS and CDR2 as SASEGT. With 5 bases removed from V and 8 bases from J, the gap between germline ends came to 13 bases. The CDR3 spells CASSSLTRDSPLHF. For the CDR3, the DNA is TGTGCCAGCAGTTCCCTGACAAGGGATTCACCCCTCCACTTT.

The chain couples TRBV12-3 or TRBV12-4 to TRBJ1-2; D is uncertain. Trimming cost V 7 bases and J 0 bases, with 15 bases left between them. CDR3 length: 15 amino acids. CDR3 coding DNA: TGTGCCAGCATGGCAGCGGAGGAGGCTAACTATGGCTACACCTTC. Encoded protein: CASMAAEEANYGYTF.

V usage is TRBV7-9 and J usage is TRBJ1-2; weak D call: TRBD1 (5 bases). The CDR3 extends over 14 amino acids. The ends were cut back, 3 bases at V and 2 bases at J, with 10 bases in the middle. Germline-derived CDR1 and CDR2 are SEHNR and FQNEAQ (reference sequence). The CDR3: CASSFGQVNYGYTF. The CDR3 DNA reads as TGTGCCAGCAGCTTTGGACAAGTAAACTATGGCTACACCTTC.

This sequence joins TRBV7-8 and TRBJ2-1; no definite D call. This CDR3 has 16 residues. Germline loops: CDR1 SGHVS, CDR2 FQNEAQ. V was trimmed by 3 bases and J by 2 bases, leaving 14 bases between them. The CDR3 bases are TGTGCCAGCAGCTTGAGGCGGTATCCCCCCTACAATGAGCAGTTCTTC. Translation: CASSLRRYPPYNEQFF.

V gene TRBV7-8 combines with J gene TRBJ2-3, with D possibly called TRBD1 or TRBD2 (6 bases each). The CDR3 has 15 residues. Germline V gene lookup returns CDR1 SGHVS and CDR2 FQNEAQ. V was trimmed by 2 bases and J by 3 bases, leaving 12 bases between them. CDR3 protein: CASSLYGGMTDTQYF. In nucleotides, the CDR3 is TGTGCCAGCAGCTTATACGGGGGCATGACAGATACGCAGTATTTT.

The chain joins TRBV6-1 to TRBJ1-2; unclear D gene. The CDR3 covers 14 residues. The V and J ends lost 7 bases and 6 bases respectively, with 18 bases between them. In germline, CDR1 is MNHNS, CDR2 SASEGT. The CDR3 sequence is CASNPGGPQHGYTF. CDR3 nucleotides: TGTGCCAGCAACCCGGGAGGACCACAACATGGCTACACCTTC.

This chain links TRBV11-2 with TRBJ2-5; tentative D call: TRBD2 (7 bases). In germline, CDR1 is SGHAT, CDR2 FQNNGV. The CDR3 is 15 amino acids. The V end was cut by 4 bases, the J end by 5 bases, with 17 bases between. The CDR3 is CASSSSWGGQETQYF. CDR3 in DNA: TGTGCCAGCAGCTCCTCATGGGGGGGGCAGGAGACCCAGTACTTC.

This clonotype was counted a few times. CDR3 residues: CASSLEGNRDTEAFF. DNA for the CDR3: TGTGCCAGCAGCTTAGAAGGGAATCGGGACACTGAAGCTTTCTTT. The chain carries TRBV7-8 and TRBJ1-1; no reliable D call. Germline V gene sequence: CDR1 SGHVS, CDR2 FQNEAQ. The V gene lost 1 base and the J gene lost 3 bases, with 12 bases spanning the gap. The length of the CDR3 is 15 residues.

A few counts support this clonotype. The gene calls are TRBV6-2 or TRBV6-3 and TRBJ1-1; D unclear. Trimming took off 5 bases at V and 0 bases at J, with 7 bases between the two ends. The length of the CDR3 is 13 residues. Germline loops: CDR1 MNHEY, CDR2 SVGEGT. The CDR3 nucleotides are TGTGCCAGCAGTACGACGGTGAACACTGAAGCTTTCTTT. This sequence encodes CASSTTVNTEAFF.

The chain joins TRBV19 to TRBJ2-3, with D tentatively TRBD2 (5 bases). The germline V gene has CDR1 LNHDA and CDR2 SQIVND (reference sequence). With 6 bases removed from V and 2 bases from J, the gap between germline ends came to 21 bases. This CDR3 has 17 amino acids. DNA for the CDR3: TGTGCCAGTAGCCCCCCCTCAGACTACCTCTTCACAGATACGCAGTATTTT. Translation gives CASSPPSDYLFTDTQYF.

The table lists this clonotype with a few counts. DNA of the CDR3: TGTGCCAGCAGCTCCCCACCGGGACTACAGGCATCAGATACGCAGTATTTT. Translating it yields CASSSPPGLQASDTQYF. V usage is TRBV7-2 and J usage is TRBJ2-3; 7 bases fit TRBD2. Germline CDR1 and CDR2: SGHTA and FQGNSA. The CDR3 is 17 residues long. J lost 4 bases, V lost 4 bases, and 14 bases had no gene match.

This clonotype was recorded a few times. V gene TRBV7-8 combines with J gene TRBJ2-7; 7 positions match TRBD1. V dropped 3 bases and J dropped 3; count of bases not matched to a gene: 11. CDR3 size: 16 residues. Germline V lookup: CDR1 SGHVS, CDR2 FQNEAQ. As DNA, the CDR3 is TGTGCCAGCAGCTTTAAACCGGGACAGCAACACTACGAGCAGTACTTC. As protein: CASSFKPGQQHYEQYF.

The DNA of the CDR3 is TGTGCCAGCAGTATCCCGCGACAGGGGACCGAGCAGTACTTC. This encodes CASSIPRQGTEQYF. This rearrangement joins TRBV28 to TRBJ2-7, with 8 bases lining up with TRBD1. Germline V gene sequence: CDR1 MDHEN, CDR2 SYDVKM. V shed 5 bases, J shed 6 bases, and the junction held 9 bases outside the gene matches. This CDR3 region has 14 residues.

In its sample, this clonotype was seen a few times. V usage is TRBV9 and J usage is TRBJ2-1; no firm D call. The V end was cut by 4 bases, the J end by 0 bases, with 11 bases between. The CDR3 length is 15 residues. Germline CDR1 SGDLS, CDR2 YYNGEE. Here the CDR3 reads CASSPRRHSYNEQFF. DNA of the CDR3: TGTGCCAGCAGCCCCCGACGACACTCCTACAATGAGCAGTTCTTC.

This clonotype was seen more than once but under ten times. The chain carries TRBV11-2 and TRBJ2-4, with a tentative D call TRBD1 (5 bases). Germline assignment: CDR1 SGHAT and CDR2 FQNNGV. The CDR3 covers 11 residues. The ends were cut back, 4 bases at V and 11 bases at J, with 9 bases in the middle. CDR3 protein: CASSYGQLQYF. The CDR3 DNA reads TGTGCCAGCAGCTACGGACAACTTCAGTACTTC.

Here the CDR3 DNA reads TGTGCCAGCAGCTTAGTTTCAGTGACTAGCGGGAAGGATGAGCAGTTCTTC. It translates to CASSLVSVTSGKDEQFF. V is TRBV7-2 and J is TRBJ2-1; TRBD2 agrees at 11 bases. CDR1 and CDR2 from the germline V gene are SGHTA and FQGNSA. The V gene end was trimmed by 1 base and the J gene end by 8 bases; junction bases not matched to a gene: 10. This CDR3 is built from 17 residues.

The chain is built from TRBV7-8 and TRBJ1-4; D is undetermined. The CDR3 is made up of 14 amino acids. Germline values: CDR1 SGHVS, CDR2 FQNEAQ. V was cut by 4 bases and J by 8 bases, with 14 bases left in between. CDR3 protein: CASSSTQRAEKLFF. The CDR3 bases are TGTGCCAGCAGCTCCACTCAAAGGGCGGAAAAACTGTTTTTT.

This chain uses TRBV4-1 with TRBJ1-2; the D is unclear. V was trimmed by 1 base and J by 6 bases, leaving 3 bases between them. Germline V CDR1 and CDR2: MGHRA, YSYEKL. The CDR3 has 11 residues. The CDR3 DNA is TGCGCCAGCAGCCAAGGGAATGGCTACACCTTC. Amino acids: CASSQGNGYTF.

This clonotype was detected a few times. The rearrangement uses TRBV7-2 and TRBJ1-2, with 7 bases fitting TRBD1. Losses at the gene ends were 3 bases for V and 0 bases for J; bases not matched to a gene: 7. Germline V gene sequence: CDR1 SGHTA, CDR2 FQGNSA. The CDR3 is 16 residues long. The CDR3 DNA sequence: TGTGCCAGCAGCTTCGACAGGGACAGACCTAACTATGGCTACACCTTC. As protein: CASSFDRDRPNYGYTF.

This clonotype was counted between two and nine times. This chain connects TRBV4-1 to TRBJ2-7; D is unclear. V was shortened by 0 bases and J by 4 bases, with 7 bases between the two germline ends. The CDR3 sequence is 13 residues long. CDR1 is MGHRA, CDR2 YSYEKL, per germline. The CDR3 reads CASSQDELYEQYF. The CDR3 region has the DNA TGCGCCAGCAGCCAAGATGAGCTATACGAGCAGTACTTC.